This entry features one T cell receptor beta chain sequence. Its antigen is not known. CDR1 and CDR2 (germline): SGHNT, YYREEE (reference sequence). The CDR3 has 17 amino acids. The V gene end was trimmed by 0 bases and the J gene end by 6 bases; junction bases not matched to a gene: 10. The data stem from a study of OX40 agonist ivuxolimab in advanced cancers. Study observations and caveats: Compared with others, partial responders at 0.1-3.0 mg/kg displayed clonal expansion among the lowest.

The repertoire was sequenced with immunoSEQ multiplex PCR; TCRdb's copy has only in-frame clones and lacks some. Counted here are fewer than 85,000 clones, 80% to 95% occurring once; the ten biggest clones make up more than 9.5%. Specimen: CD4+ or CD8+ T cells sorted from blood, collected in a trial of the OX40 agonist ivuxolimab. This TCR derives from an adult with an advanced solid tumor such as melanoma, head and neck, liver or kidney cancer. The V and J genes are TRBV5-4 and TRBJ2-3; 10 positions agree with TRBD2. The CDR3: CASSLAWLAGAADTQYF. CDR3 DNA sequence: TGTGCCAGCAGCTTGGCCTGGCTAGCGGGGGCAGCGGATACGCAGTATTTT.